Each of the 28 T cell receptor beta chains below was sequenced from the same sample in a study of shared clonotypes between healthy human individuals. Generated by immunoSEQ multiplex PCR, the TCRdb table keeps only in-frame clones and is missing some. The table lists millions of clones, about 92% of them singletons. Specimen: naive CD4+ T cells sorted from blood. Described subset: CD45RA+ positively selected. All receptors derive from a man between 18 and 35 years old in good health.

The chain joins TRBV6-1 to TRBJ2-7; D is unclear. Germline CDR1 MNHNS, CDR2 SASEGT. There are 14 residues in the CDR3. Trimming shortened V by 8 bases and J by 2 bases, and 16 bases separated the two germline ends. Here the CDR3 reads CASLISGRTYEQYF. The CDR3 nucleotides are TGTGCCAGCCTAATTTCCGGCAGAACCTACGAGCAGTACTTC.

The genes are TRBV19 and TRBJ1-6; perhaps TRBD1 as D (6 bases). Germline V CDR1 and CDR2: LNHDA, SQIVND (reference sequence). The CDR3 has 15 residues. Trimming cost V 10 bases and J 8 bases, with 21 bases left between them. CDR3 DNA sequence: TGTGCCACCGGATTTGGGACATGGGTGGATTCACCCCTCCACTTT. Its protein is CATGFGTWVDSPLHF.

This chain joins TRBV6-5 and TRBJ2-7, with 7 bases matching TRBD1. This CDR3 region has 16 residues. Germline trimming cut 3 bases from V and 0 bases from J; bases unmatched to any gene: 8. Germline CDR1 is MNHEY and CDR2 is SVGAGI. CDR3: CASSYSGGWSSYEQYF. For the CDR3, the DNA is TGTGCCAGCAGTTATTCAGGGGGTTGGAGCTCCTACGAGCAGTACTTC.

This clone occurred once. The genes are TRBV5-1 and TRBJ1-1; TRBD1 matches at 10 bases. CDR1 is SGHRS and CDR2 is YFSETQ in the germline V gene. V was clipped by 5 bases and J by 3 bases; unmatched bases: 13. There are 17 residues in the CDR3. Written as DNA, the CDR3 is TGCGCCAGCAGGTCTCGAGCCTCCGGGACAGGGGACACTGAAGCTTTCTTT. It specifies CASRSRASGTGDTEAFF.

This sequence joins TRBV5-1 and TRBJ2-2; 8 bases map to TRBD1. Germline CDR1 is SGHRS and CDR2 is YFSETQ. Losses at the gene ends were 4 bases for V and 3 bases for J; bases not matched to a gene: 5. CDR3 length: 15 amino acids. CDR3 amino acids: CASSPSTGDTGELFF. The CDR3 region has the DNA TGCGCCAGCAGCCCCTCGACAGGGGACACCGGGGAGCTGTTTTTT.

In the case of this clone: Other DNA sequences in the sample encode the same CDR3. The chain uses TRBV5-1 and TRBJ1-1; no clear D gene. CDR3 length equals 11 residues. The V and J ends lost 7 bases and 2 bases respectively, with 6 bases between them. In germline, CDR1 is SGHRS, CDR2 YFSETQ. This CDR3 is CASSSNTEAFF. The CDR3 region has the DNA TGCGCCAGCTCTAGTAACACTGAAGCTTTCTTT.

V gene TRBV5-4 combines with J gene TRBJ2-6; TRBD2 aligns across 7 bases. J was trimmed by 0 bases and V by 0 bases; bases with no gene match: 3. CDR1 and CDR2 from the germline V gene are SGHNT and YYREEE (reference sequence). The CDR3 spans 17 residues. The CDR3 sequence is CASSLEGGVSGANVLTF. The CDR3 DNA reads as TGTGCCAGCAGCTTGGAGGGAGGGGTCTCTGGGGCCAACGTCCTGACTTTC.

This chain uses TRBV2 with TRBJ2-5, with 7 bases lining up with TRBD1. The V gene end was trimmed by 2 bases and the J gene end by 4 bases; junction bases not matched to a gene: 7. The CDR3 has 15 residues. Germline V gene data show CDR1 as SNHLY and CDR2 as FYNNEI. In nucleotides, the CDR3 is TGTGCCAGCAGTGAAAGACAGGGTTTACGAGAGACCCAGTACTTC. Protein: CASSERQGLRETQYF. The full variable domain, in which reference TRBV2 and TRBJ2-5 provide the parts outside the CDR3, is EPEVTQTPSHQVTQMGQEVILRCVPISNHLYFYWYRQILGQKVEFLVSFYNNEISEKSEIFDDQFSVERPDGSNFTLKIRSTKLEDSAMYFCASSERQGLRETQYFGPGTRLLVL.

This chain uses TRBV19 with TRBJ2-2, with 10 bases lining up with TRBD1. CDR3 size: 15 residues. J was trimmed by 0 bases and V by 10 bases; bases with no gene match: 5. CDR1 and CDR2 (germline): LNHDA, SQIVND (reference sequence). The CDR3 DNA sequence: TGTGCCACCCGACAGGGGGCCGCGAACACCGGGGAGCTGTTTTTT. It yields the protein CATRQGAANTGELFF.

The V gene is TRBV6-1, the J gene TRBJ1-5; 9 bases map to TRBD1. V gave up 1 base and J gave up 5 bases; unmatched junction bases: 3. CDR1 and CDR2 (germline): MNHNS, SASEGT. This CDR3 comprises 15 residues. The CDR3 DNA sequence: TGTGCCAGCAGTGAAGTTGGGACAGGGTATCAGCCCCAGCATTTT. Encoded protein: CASSEVGTGYQPQHF.

The genes are TRBV11-2 and TRBJ2-2, with 10 nucleotides matching TRBD1. Germline CDR1 and CDR2: SGHAT and FQNNGV. V lost 1 base, J lost 6 bases, and 5 bases stayed unmatched. The CDR3 covers 16 residues. CDR3 sequence reads: CASSLVGTGDPGELFF. The CDR3 DNA reads as TGTGCCAGCAGCTTAGTTGGGACAGGGGACCCCGGGGAGCTGTTTTTT.

The V call is TRBV5-6, the J call TRBJ1-1, with unresolved D. V was pared by 0 bases and J by 4 bases, with 13 bases between. CDR1 and CDR2 from the germline V gene are SGHDT and YYEEEE. There are 15 residues in the CDR3. CDR3 nucleotides: TGTGCCAGCAGCTTGGTCGGCAAAACGCCCACTGAAGCTTTCTTT. Protein product: CASSLVGKTPTEAFF.

The chain carries TRBV5-4 and TRBJ2-1; possible D gene TRBD1, 6 bases. CDR1 SGHNT and CDR2 YYREEE come from the germline V gene (reference sequence). V lost 0 bases, J lost 0 bases, and 10 bases lay in between. The CDR3 covers 16 residues. DNA for the CDR3: TGTGCCAGCAGCTTGGAGGGGGAGACCTCCTACAATGAGCAGTTCTTC. Translating gives CASSLEGETSYNEQFF. The full variable domain, rest sourced from reference TRBV5-4 and TRBJ2-1, is ETGVTQSPTHLIKTRGQQVTLRCSSQSGHNTVSWYQQALGQGPQFIFQYYREEENGRGNFPPRFSGLQFPNYSSELNVNALELDDSALYLCASSLEGETSYNEQFFGPGTRLTVL.

V is TRBV9 and J is TRBJ1-2, with a possible D match to TRBD1 (5 bases). Between the trimmed V and J ends, which lost 0 bases and 5 bases, there was a span of 14 bases. CDR1 and CDR2 from the germline V gene are SGDLS and YYNGEE. The CDR3 consists of 15 residues. DNA for the CDR3: TGTGCCAGCAGCGTAGATTTAGGGGTCGGATATGGCTACACCTTC. Protein sequence: CASSVDLGVGYGYTF.

The chain uses TRBV5-5 and TRBJ1-3, with TRBD1 matching over 7 bases. Germline lookup yields CDR1 SGHKS and CDR2 YYEKEE (reference sequence). V gave up 3 bases and J gave up 4 bases; unmatched junction bases: 1. This CDR3 contains 13 residues. CDR3 bases: TGTGCCAGCAGCTCGGGACAGGGAAACACCATATATTTT. This encodes CASSSGQGNTIYF.

In its sample, this clone was seen once. The chain has TRBV5-1 and TRBJ2-7; TRBD1 matches at 10 bases. V dropped 4 bases and J dropped 3; count of bases not matched to a gene: 4. In germline, CDR1 is SGHRS, CDR2 YFSETQ. This CDR3 has 14 residues. The CDR3 DNA reads as TGCGCCAGCAGCAAGGACAGGGGGAACTACGAGCAGTACTTC. This encodes CASSKDRGNYEQYF. Drawing the rest from reference TRBV5-1 and TRBJ2-7, the complete variable domain is KAGVTQTPRYLIKTRGQQVTLSCSPISGHRSVSWYQQTPGQGLQFLFEYFSETQRNKGNFPGRFSGRQFSNSRSEMNVSTLELGDSALYLCASSKDRGNYEQYFGPGTRLTVT.

The chain carries TRBV29-1 and TRBJ1-1; D is unresolved. Germline V gene data show CDR1 as SQVTM and CDR2 as ANQGSEA. Trimming removed 4 bases at V and 0 bases at J, with 9 bases between. This CDR3 is 13 amino acids long. The CDR3 nucleotides are TGCAGCGTTGTCCCCCGGATGAACACTGAAGCTTTCTTT. Its protein is CSVVPRMNTEAFF.

This chain uses TRBV6-5 with TRBJ2-7; D possibly matches TRBD1 or TRBD2 (6 bases each). CDR1 and CDR2 from the germline V gene are MNHEY and SVGAGI. The CDR3 extends over 13 amino acids. Trimming took 7 bases from V and 12 from J, leaving 22 bases between them. The CDR3 is CASTTGTGGRMYF. The DNA of the CDR3 is TGTGCCAGCACCACGGGGACTGGGGGGCGCATGTACTTC.

This clone is a singleton in its sample. This rearrangement joins TRBV30 to TRBJ2-7, with D possibly matching TRBD1 (6 bases). The CDR3 runs 13 residues. V was pared by 3 bases and J by 5 bases, with 14 bases between. CDR1 is GTSNPN, CDR2 SVGIG, per germline (reference sequence). CDR3 sequence (DNA): TGTGCCTGGAGCGGGCAGGGGATACACGAGCAGTACTTC. Its protein product is CAWSGQGIHEQYF.

This chain connects TRBV29-1 to TRBJ1-1; a weak D match, TRBD1 (5 bases). The CDR3 runs 16 residues. The V end was cut by 3 bases, the J end by 0 bases, with 17 bases between. The V gene's germline CDR1 is SQVTM and CDR2 ANQGSEA. CDR3 coding DNA: TGCAGCGTTGATGAATTTATCGGGACGCTGAACACTGAAGCTTTCTTT. Translation gives CSVDEFIGTLNTEAFF.

The table lists this clone with a few counts. V gene TRBV6-6 combines with J gene TRBJ2-7; D is uncertain. V dropped 6 bases and J dropped 5 bases, with 11 bases sitting between them. The CDR3 extends over 12 amino acids. Germline assignment: CDR1 MNHNY and CDR2 SVGAGI (reference sequence). As DNA, the CDR3 is TGTGCCAGCAGATCTGGGAACAACGAGCAGTACTTC. This gives the protein CASRSGNNEQYF.

The chain uses TRBV10-2 and TRBJ1-5, with D possibly being TRBD1 (6 bases). Germline loops: CDR1 WSHSY, CDR2 SAAADI. Trimming pared 2 bases from V and 0 bases from J, leaving 14 bases between. The CDR3 has 17 residues. The CDR3 DNA reads TGCGCCAGCAGTGAGAGTGGGACACGGCTTAGCAATCAGCCCCAGCATTTT. It specifies CASSESGTRLSNQPQHF.

About this clone: The sample carries other DNA sequences with the same CDR3. This sequence joins TRBV9 and TRBJ1-1; D unclear. Trimming pared 0 bases from V and 0 bases from J, leaving 9 bases between. Germline V CDR1 and CDR2: SGDLS, YYNGEE. The CDR3 is 15 amino acids. CDR3 DNA sequence: TGTGCCAGCAGCGTAGCTGGAGGGATGAACACTGAAGCTTTCTTT. Protein sequence: CASSVAGGMNTEAFF.

This chain links TRBV18 with TRBJ1-1; D is undetermined. Germline CDR1 KGHSH, CDR2 LQKENI. The CDR3 runs 13 residues. Deletions cut 5 bases from V and 0 bases from J, with 7 bases between. This CDR3 reads CASSSDLNTEAFF. The CDR3 DNA sequence: TGTGCCAGCTCAAGCGATTTGAACACTGAAGCTTTCTTT. Based on the CDR3 plus reference TRBV18 and TRBJ1-1, the full variable domain is NAGVMQNPRHLVRRRGQEARLRCSPMKGHSHVYWYRQLPEEGLKFMVYLQKENIIDESGMPKERFSAEFPKEGPSILRIQQVVRGDSAAYFCASSSDLNTEAFFGQGTRLTVV.

V usage is TRBV19 and J usage is TRBJ2-3, with 9 bases lining up with TRBD2. Losses at the gene ends were 5 bases for V and 3 bases for J; bases not matched to a gene: 6. This CDR3 contains 15 residues. The germline V gene encodes CDR1 LNHDA and CDR2 SQIVND (reference sequence). CDR3 sequence (DNA): TGTGCCAGTAGTTCAGCGGGGGGCGTGACAGATACGCAGTATTTT. Translating gives CASSSAGGVTDTQYF.

The gene calls are TRBV6-1 and TRBJ2-7; TRBD2 agrees at 10 bases. The CDR3 sequence is 19 residues long. Germline CDR1 and CDR2: MNHNS and SASEGT. Unmatched junction bases numbered 16, after V lost 4 bases and J lost 1 base. CDR3 amino acids: CASSVRGLTSGIHSYEQYF. For the CDR3, the DNA is TGTGCCAGCAGTGTGCGCGGGTTAACTAGCGGGATTCATTCCTACGAGCAGTACTTC.

The rearrangement joins TRBV6-5 to TRBJ1-2; D not resolved. The CDR3 length is 13 residues. Germline V lookup: CDR1 MNHEY, CDR2 SVGAGI. Between the trimmed V and J ends, which lost 2 bases and 6 bases, there was a span of 10 bases. The CDR3 DNA reads TGTGCCAGCAGTTACGCGGCGTTCGATGGCTACACCTTC. Translation: CASSYAAFDGYTF.

As to this clone: Other DNA sequences in this specimen translate into the identical CDR3. The V call is TRBV7-9, the J call TRBJ1-5; no reliable D call. Germline CDR1 is SEHNR and CDR2 is FQNEAQ (reference sequence). This CDR3 has 14 amino acids. V was shortened by 4 bases and J by 0 bases, with 7 bases between the two germline ends. The CDR3 loop reads CASSSTDSNQPQHF. The CDR3 DNA reads TGTGCCAGCAGCTCAACGGATAGCAATCAGCCCCAGCATTTT.